The present T cell receptor beta chain was sequenced within a study of blood T cells in healthy people across ages. A J-beta primer mix and a sample-barcoded 5' primer were used in a second PCR of roughly 7 to 12 cycles. Sequencing of every sample gave 2.5 million or more CDR3-containing paired-end reads. TCRdb re-called the 5' RACE reads through MiXCR, storing one row per CDR3 protein. The repertoire has roughly 800,000 distinct CDR3 sequences, 20% to 25% of them found once; the top ten carry under 4.5%. Trimming pared 0 bases from V and 10 bases from J, leaving 10 bases between. The CDR3 runs to 14 residues. Germline V lookup: CDR1 LGHNA, CDR2 YSLEER. The same data also went into a second study, on T cells of mothers and their children.

This sequence originates from a boy between 10 and 17 years old in good health. The sequencing sample was made of blood. This chain connects TRBV4-3 to TRBJ1-6; D uncertain. The CDR3 loop is CASSQDPFNSPLHF. Written as DNA, the CDR3 is TGCGCCAGCAGCCAAGATCCTTTCAACTCACCCCTCCACTTT.